One sample yielded the 27 T cell receptor beta chains listed below, sequenced in a study of blood T cell repertoires in COVID-19. Sequenced by immunoSEQ multiplex PCR; TCRdb stores in-frame clones only, minus some. The repertoire holds hundreds of thousands of clones, with around 86% as singletons. Sequencing used peripheral blood. These receptors were collected from a woman younger than 45 with active or convalescent COVID-19.

The rearrangement uses TRBV10-3 and TRBJ2-3, with 7 bases matching TRBD2. CDR1 ENHRY and CDR2 SYGVKD come from the germline V gene. After removal of 2 bases from V and 4 bases from J, the junction contained 12 bases not matched to a gene. This CDR3 comprises 17 residues. The CDR3 DNA reads as TGTGCCATCAGTGAGAACGTTGCGGGGGTACCCGCAGATACGCAGTATTTT. Residues: CAISENVAGVPADTQYF.

The rearrangement joins TRBV3-1 (or the pseudogene TRBV3-2) to TRBJ1-4, with D hard to call. CDR1 LGHDT and CDR2 YNNKEL come from the germline V gene (reference sequence). Trimming left V 3 bases short and J 2 bases short, with 16 bases between. The CDR3 contains 17 residues. In DNA, the CDR3 is TGTGCCAGCAGCCAGTCGGGGTTGGTGCCGACTAATGAAAAACTGTTTTTT. Amino acids: CASSQSGLVPTNEKLFF.

The chain is built from TRBV19 and TRBJ2-7; the match to TRBD1 covers 8 bases. Trimming removed 3 bases from V and 6 bases from J; junction bases left unmatched: 19. The germline gives CDR1 LNHDA, CDR2 SQIVND (reference sequence). The CDR3 totals 18 residues. The CDR3, as DNA: TGTGCCAGTAGTATCCACTCAGGGGGCGGGTTCCAGAGCAGCGAGCAGTACTTC. Amino acid sequence: CASSIHSGGGFQSSEQYF.

This chain links TRBV10-2 with TRBJ1-2; tentative D call: TRBD1 (5 bases). V lost 3 bases and J 11 bases, leaving 13 bases between the germline ends. Germline V CDR1 and CDR2: WSHSY, SAAADI. The length of the CDR3 is 12 residues. The CDR3 spells CASSEEAGRYTF. The DNA for the CDR3 is TGCGCCAGCAGTGAAGAGGCAGGGAGGTACACCTTC.

CDR3 bases: TGTGCCAGCAGCTTAGGTTCGGTGCAGGATGGCTACACCTTC. Protein: CASSLGSVQDGYTF. This sequence joins TRBV11-2 and TRBJ1-2; D is ambiguous. Germline V gives CDR1 SGHAT, CDR2 FQNNGV. This CDR3 is built from 14 residues. V gave up 1 base and J gave up 6 bases, with 12 bases separating them.

The J gene is TRBJ1-1, the V gene TRBV5-6, with TRBD1 matching over 7 bases. This CDR3 comprises 13 residues. J gave up 8 bases and V 4 bases, and 8 bases lay outside the gene matches. Germline-derived CDR1 and CDR2 are SGHDT and YYEEEE. CDR3 loop: CASSLDRVPEAFF. The DNA of the CDR3 is TGTGCCAGCAGCCTAGACAGGGTCCCCGAAGCTTTCTTT. Complete variable domain (other parts from reference TRBV5-6 and TRBJ1-1): DAGVTQSPTHLIKTRGQQVTLRCSPKSGHDTVSWYQQALGQGPQFIFQYYEEEERQRGNFPDRFSGHQFPNYSSELNVNALLLGDSALYLCASSLDRVPEAFFGQGTRLTVV.

The chain couples TRBV28 to TRBJ2-7, with D perhaps TRBD1 (6 bases). Germline-derived CDR1 and CDR2 are MDHEN and SYDVKM. With 7 bases removed from V and 3 bases from J, the gap between germline ends came to 13 bases. The CDR3 totals 13 residues. The CDR3 region has the DNA TGTGCCAGCACCGTGGACAGCCTCTACGAGCAGTACTTC. Its translation: CASTVDSLYEQYF.

The rearrangement joins TRBV11-2 to TRBJ1-4, with a possible D match to TRBD1 (5 bases). Trimming shortened V by 2 bases and J by 4 bases, and 20 bases separated the two germline ends. The germline V gene has CDR1 SGHAT and CDR2 FQNNGV. This CDR3 has 18 amino acids. CDR3 amino acids: CASSLSFQGEAGNEKLFF. The CDR3 DNA reads as TGTGCCAGCAGCTTATCGTTTCAAGGGGAGGCGGGTAATGAAAAACTGTTTTTT.

The rearrangement uses TRBV5-1 and TRBJ1-2; D is unclear. V gave up 3 bases and J gave up 0 bases, with 12 bases separating them. Germline assignment: CDR1 SGHRS and CDR2 YFSETQ. This CDR3 is built from 15 residues. In DNA form, the CDR3 reads TGCGCCAGCAGCTCCGGGGAGGGAACTAACTATGGCTACACCTTC. Amino acids: CASSSGEGTNYGYTF.

V usage is TRBV10-2 and J usage is TRBJ2-1; 11 bases line up with TRBD2. The CDR3 sequence is 15 residues long. V shed 6 bases and J 6 bases; nucleotides not matched to a gene: 7. CDR1 is WSHSY and CDR2 is SAAADI in the germline V gene. CDR3 residues: CASSLAGGSVNEQFF. The CDR3 nucleotides are TGCGCCAGCAGCCTAGCGGGGGGCAGCGTCAATGAGCAGTTCTTC.

This chain links TRBV5-6 with TRBJ1-2, with D possibly TRBD1 on 6 matching bases. Germline V gene data show CDR1 as SGHDT and CDR2 as YYEEEE. V dropped 0 bases and J dropped 8 bases, with 11 bases sitting between them. This CDR3 region has 13 residues. CDR3 loop: CASSLVQGNGYTF. CDR3 bases: TGTGCCAGCAGCTTGGTACAGGGTAACGGCTACACCTTC.

The rearrangement joins TRBV29-1 to TRBJ1-1; D call uncertain. Looked up from germline, CDR1 is SQVTM and CDR2 is ANQGSEA. V lost 6 bases and J 0 bases, leaving 8 bases between the germline ends. The CDR3 spans 12 residues. DNA of the CDR3: TGCAGCGTAGGAGGGTTGAACACTGAAGCTTTCTTT. It encodes CSVGGLNTEAFF.

The chain combines TRBV5-5 with TRBJ1-2, with 10 nucleotides matching TRBD1. The germline gives CDR1 SGHKS, CDR2 YYEKEE (reference sequence). The CDR3 length is 15 residues. V shed 5 bases, J shed 8 bases, and the junction held 12 bases outside the gene matches. CDR3 nucleotides: TGTGCCAGCAGTTACGGGACAGGGGATGTGGGCGGCTACACCTTC. It translates to CASSYGTGDVGGYTF.

The chain employs TRBV12-5 and TRBJ2-5; tentatively, D is TRBD1 (5 bases). This CDR3 spans 14 amino acids. V lost 2 bases, J lost 3 bases, and 10 bases lay in between. Per the germline V gene, CDR1 is LGHNT and CDR2 is FRNRAP. For the CDR3, the DNA is TGTGCTAGTGGTTTGACAGGATACGAAGAGACCCAGTACTTC. This sequence encodes CASGLTGYEETQYF.

Here the CDR3 reads CASRADSFEAFF. The CDR3 DNA sequence: TGTGCCAGTAGGGCAGACAGCTTTGAAGCTTTCTTT. This chain connects TRBV19 to TRBJ1-1; tentative D call: TRBD1 (5 bases). Trimming took 6 bases from V and 7 from J, leaving 12 bases between them. Germline V CDR1 and CDR2: LNHDA, SQIVND (reference sequence). The CDR3 has 12 amino acids.

Regarding this clone: Distinct nucleotide sequences in the sample also encode this CDR3. The rearrangement links TRBV3-1 (or the pseudogene TRBV3-2) to TRBJ1-2; 7 bases fit TRBD1. The CDR3 loop spans 13 amino acids. J gave up 8 bases and V 0 bases, and 3 bases lay outside the gene matches. Germline-derived CDR1 and CDR2 are LGHDT and YNNKEL (reference sequence). DNA of the CDR3: TGTGCCAGCAGCCAAGAGACAGGGTACGGCTACACCTTC. Protein sequence: CASSQETGYGYTF.

The chain uses TRBV3-1 (or the pseudogene TRBV3-2) and TRBJ1-4; 7 bases are a match to TRBD1. This CDR3 contains 15 residues. Germline trimming cut 5 bases from V and 5 bases from J; bases unmatched to any gene: 8. The germline V gene has CDR1 LGHDT and CDR2 YNNKEL (reference sequence). The CDR3 DNA sequence: TGTGCCAGCAGCGAGGCGACAGGGCGGAATGAAAAACTGTTTTTT. Its protein product is CASSEATGRNEKLFF.

This chain uses TRBV10-3 with TRBJ1-4; D gene unclear. This CDR3 contains 13 residues. Per germline, CDR1 ENHRY and CDR2 SYGVKD. Trimming removed 3 bases at V and 4 bases at J, with 6 bases between. The CDR3 nucleotides read TGTGCCATCAGTGAACGGGTTAATGAAAAACTGTTTTTT. Its translation: CAISERVNEKLFF.

The table lists this clone with a count of one. The V call is TRBV18, the J call TRBJ2-1, with 11 bases matching TRBD2. CDR1 is KGHSH and CDR2 is LQKENI in the germline V gene. The ends lost 2 bases at V and 8 bases at J; junction bases unmatched: 8. The CDR3 is 16 amino acids. As DNA, the CDR3 is TGTGCCAGCTCACCAGAACTAGCGGGAGTTAGGCATGAGCAGTTCTTC. Translated, it gives CASSPELAGVRHEQFF.

J is TRBJ2-2 and V is TRBV7-8; 14 bases are shared with TRBD2. This CDR3 comprises 16 residues. Losses at the gene ends were 4 bases for V and 7 bases for J; bases not matched to a gene: 5. From germline, CDR1 is SGHVS and CDR2 FQNEAQ. CDR3 loop: CASSSGLAGVDGELFF. The CDR3 DNA follows: TGTGCCAGCAGCTCGGGACTAGCGGGAGTAGACGGGGAGCTGTTTTTT.

The gene calls are TRBV4-1 and TRBJ2-1; 7 nucleotides agree with TRBD2. The germline V gene has CDR1 MGHRA and CDR2 YSYEKL. The junction had 9 bases not matched to a gene; V was cut back by 0 bases and J by 7 bases. This CDR3 is 16 amino acids long. DNA of the CDR3: TGCGCCAGCAGCCAAGATTGGCGGGGGATCGCGAATGAGCAGTTCTTC. Its protein product is CASSQDWRGIANEQFF.

The chain combines TRBV29-1 with TRBJ2-1; 12 nucleotides align to TRBD2. This CDR3 has 15 amino acids. Trimming removed 5 bases from V and 0 bases from J; junction bases left unmatched: 2. Germline V gene sequence: CDR1 SQVTM, CDR2 ANQGSEA. The CDR3 region is CSVLLAGGSYNEQFF. In nucleotides, the CDR3 is TGCAGCGTTCTACTAGCGGGGGGCTCCTACAATGAGCAGTTCTTC.

This chain connects TRBV5-6 to TRBJ2-7; D is unresolved. CDR3 size: 15 residues. Germline CDR1 SGHDT, CDR2 YYEEEE. V was cut by 4 bases and J by 0 bases, with 14 bases left in between. The CDR3 nucleotides are TGTGCCAGCAGCGGTAACGACTGGAGCTCCTACGAGCAGTACTTC. It is translated as CASSGNDWSSYEQYF.

The CDR3 loop is CASSQAETGSYEQYF. DNA of the CDR3: TGTGCCAGCAGCCAAGCCGAGACAGGGTCCTACGAGCAGTACTTC. The rearrangement joins TRBV3-1 (or the pseudogene TRBV3-2) to TRBJ2-7; TRBD1 matches 7 bases. Trimming at V came to 1 base and at J to 1 base, leaving 4 bases not matched to a gene. CDR1 and CDR2 from the germline V gene are LGHDT and YNNKEL (reference sequence). This CDR3 has 15 amino acids.

J is TRBJ2-1 and V is TRBV18; TRBD1 aligns across 9 bases. This CDR3 contains 13 residues. With V trimmed by 6 bases and J by 7 bases, 4 bases remained unmatched. Germline CDR1 and CDR2: KGHSH and LQKENI. CDR3 coding DNA: TGTGCCAGCTCTCCCGGGACAGGGAATGAGCAGTTCTTC. Encoded protein: CASSPGTGNEQFF. The variable domain in full, completed from reference TRBV18 and TRBJ2-1, reads NAGVMQNPRHLVRRRGQEARLRCSPMKGHSHVYWYRQLPEEGLKFMVYLQKENIIDESGMPKERFSAEFPKEGPSILRIQQVVRGDSAAYFCASSPGTGNEQFFGPGTRLTVL.

This rearrangement joins TRBV5-1 to TRBJ2-5; 10 positions match TRBD1. Germline V gene data show CDR1 as SGHRS and CDR2 as YFSETQ. The CDR3 is made up of 14 amino acids. Germline trimming cut 4 bases from V and 3 bases from J; bases unmatched to any gene: 3. The CDR3 sequence: CASSPGTGEETQYF. Here the CDR3 DNA reads TGCGCCAGCAGCCCCGGGACAGGGGAAGAGACCCAGTACTTC.

J is TRBJ1-6 and V is TRBV5-1; D not resolved. Between the trimmed V and J ends, which lost 4 bases and 9 bases, there was a span of 11 bases. The CDR3 sequence is 13 residues long. Germline V gene lookup returns CDR1 SGHRS and CDR2 YFSETQ. The CDR3: CASSPALGSPLHF. In DNA, the CDR3 is TGCGCCAGCAGCCCAGCACTAGGTTCACCCCTCCACTTT.